This paragraph reports one T cell receptor beta chain. Its matching antigen is unknown. Reverse transcription of roughly 0.45 to 1 ug RNA was performed with random hexamers. It was immunoSEQ multiplex PCR that amplified TCR beta CDR3 across 54 Vbeta and 13 Jbeta. TCRdb analysed the immunoSEQ multiplex PCR reads with MiXCR anew, one entry per CDR3 protein. The sample lists more than 200,000 distinct CDR3 sequences, about 90% occurring once. These data originate in a study of CD8 T cells in Susac syndrome. Overall study results and limits: As the study acknowledged, the number of individuals in its TCR sequencing and HLA analysis was relatively small.

Negative isolation yielded CD8+ and CD4+ T cells; FACS enriched TEMRA cells. The CDR3 runs to 15 residues. The V gene end was trimmed by 6 bases and the J gene end by 3 bases; junction bases not matched to a gene: 9. Germline CDR1 and CDR2: MNHEY and SVGEGT. This TCR was recovered from a human donor with multiple sclerosis. Sequencing input: CD8+ T cells from PBMCs. The chain employs TRBV6-2 or TRBV6-3 and TRBJ2-7; 9 bases match TRBD2. The CDR3 sequence is CASRAGTSRFYEQYF. The DNA for the CDR3 is TGTGCCAGCAGGGCCGGGACTAGCCGATTCTACGAGCAGTACTTC.